This TCR beta chain derives from a study of long-term antiretroviral therapy in people with HIV. After removal of 2 bases from V and 2 bases from J, the junction contained 3 bases not matched to a gene. CDR1 is ENHRY and CDR2 is SYGVKD in the germline V gene. The CDR3 has 15 amino acids. This was the immunoSEQ v3.0 assay at survey level. The assay was immunoSEQ multiplex PCR, and TCRdb's table has in-frame clones only and misses some. The sample yields 27,000 or so clones, just over 85% seen once. The chain uses TRBV10-3 and TRBJ1-5, with 7 bases that match TRBD1. The TCR originated in a man between 45 and 60 years old with HIV. Sequencing was performed on unsorted PBMCs, taken 1.2 years after starting antiretroviral therapy. CDR3 protein: CAISEGTAGNQPQHF. The CDR3, as DNA: TGTGCCATCAGTGAGGGGACAGCTGGCAATCAGCCCCAGCATTTT.